The present entry profiles one TCR beta chain with its context. Its antigen is currently not known. No base quality information exists; no much larger clone differs at one position. The sample's time point label is to be understood as: baseline before first vaccination. Samples from vaccinated people were obtained from the UK trials COV001 and COV002, which included a single-blind randomized controlled phase 2/3 trial of AZD1222 (ChAdOx1 nCoV-19) in healthy adults. Trial participant PBMC samples were collected at day 0 and day 28 after the second dose for TCRbeta chain sequencing. This sample was taken from a study of T cell responses to AZD1222 COVID-19 vaccine (dated by TCRdb to the early 2020s). At the level of the whole study: Because spike-specific TCR depth and breadth did not differ between the two schedules, AZD1222 recipients who got a second dose at roughly 4 weeks were pooled with those who got a second dose at roughly 12 weeks. TCR sequencing was performed for more than 230 trial participants, of whom 207 were given two doses of AZD1222 and 26 were given two doses of MenACWY control vaccine. Trial participants were enrolled by age into subgroups of 18-55, 56-69 and 70-plus years, and around 150, 28 and 57 TCR-sequenced participants, respectively, were included in these subgroups. Results the study describes overall, beyond this receptor: In the small 56-69-year group, the increase in depth fell short of significance, most likely because of low power. Most participants were white British and females outnumbered males, and the authors suggested that clonal diversity may have been underestimated. Because no samples from the day 14 peak response were available, repertoires could be characterized only after the peak T cell response. Vaccine-associated CD4 TCRs spanned the whole spike protein, with dominant responses in regions 160-218 and 743-854. Conclusions about previously exposed vaccinees were limited because only a handful of AZD1222 recipients were SARS-CoV-2 seropositive at baseline. Reportedly, close to half of the unique spike-specific TCRs recognized epitopes lying outside the regions that are mutated in the B.1.351 and B.1.1.7 variants. Spike-specific TCR breadth and depth rose significantly after two AZD1222 doses compared with day 0 and with MenACWY recipients.

The CDR3 has 12 amino acids, counting the end cysteine and phenylalanine. Left in the record is the CDR3 DNA by itself, 36 bases read in frame from the first base. Germline trimming: 5 bases from V, 6 bases from J; junction bases outside gene matches: 4. The CDR3 regions of human TCRbeta chains were analyzed by immunosequencing. The paper's data handling went like this. TCRs in the repertoires were compared against a reference library of SARS-CoV-2-specific TCRs that had been generated with the MIRA antigen-specificity platform. Breadth was defined as the fraction of unique TCRs that were SARS-CoV-2-associated, and depth was defined as the fraction of total T cells that were SARS-CoV-2-associated. Using the MIRA data, each spike-specific TCR was mapped to the spike region that the TCR reacts to and placed in a CD4 or CD8 class. Log10-transformed breadth and depth values were compared by one-way ANOVA with Sidak's multiple comparisons tests. Imported from immuneACCESS, the table was reduced by TCRdb to in-frame sequences with V and J called. These copies leave out some clones; in studies compared against another copy, an unresolved V gene accounts for under half, and the cause of the remainder is not known. Clonal size and the V and J genes are those of that table, whereas D and trimming came from the DNA. The sample profile shows 80,000 or so clones; nearly 85% of them were found once. Clones ranked in the top ten supply around 3% of the sample.

The sequences come from peripheral blood, collected on day 0 of AZD1222 vaccination. The sequence joins TRBV12-3 or TRBV12-4 to TRBJ2-7; 7 bases in between match TRBD1. The source is an adult in good health. The sequenced DNA: TGTGCCAGCAGTCCTGACAGGGCCGAGCAGTACTTC. It translates as CASSPDRAEQYF.